This T cell receptor beta chain was observed in a study of shared T cell receptors in the human thymus. Profiling relied on immunoSEQ multiplex PCR, and the TCRdb table lists in-frame clones only, not all of them. The repertoire holds 600,000 to 900,000 clones, with 80% to 90% as singletons. Per the germline V gene, CDR1 is LNHDA and CDR2 is SQIVND (reference sequence). The CDR3 runs to 16 residues. Trimming pared 9 bases from V and 0 bases from J, leaving 20 bases between. The sample was also reused in another study, on human thymus T cells.

Sample: thymocytes. The receptor was derived from a girl under two years old with a congenital heart defect. The chain joins TRBV19 to TRBJ1-2; D is possibly TRBD1 (5 bases). This chain's CDR3 is CASRSRGFEANYGYTF. CDR3 sequence (DNA): TGTGCCAGCCGGTCGCGGGGGTTTGAGGCTAACTATGGCTACACCTTC.